Following are 21 T cell receptor beta chains from one sample sequenced in a study (dated by TCRdb to 2015 to 2017). Receptor amplification or capture employed 5' RACE. TCRdb records Illumina MiSeq as the sequencer. TCRdb reran the public reads through fastp at Q25 and MiXCR, keeping productive beta chains. Merged by CDR3 protein, the rows form single entries marked with the most common genes and DNA. The table for this sample lists about 54,000 distinct CDR3 sequences; 15% to 20% of them were counted only once. Under 3% of the sample comes from the top ten. Material: naive CD4+ T cells sorted from blood. The cell subset or site label for this specimen denotes: naive CD4+ T cells, CD4+CD45RA+CD25-. Every receptor here comes from a female donor with breast cancer.

This clonotype was observed at least ten times. J is TRBJ1-2 and V is TRBV20-1; 7 bases are shared with TRBD1. From germline, CDR1 is DFQATT and CDR2 SNEGSKA (reference sequence). The CDR3 extends over 13 amino acids. The V segment lost 0 bases and the J segment 8 bases; nucleotides outside the gene matches: 6. The DNA of the CDR3 is TGCAGTGCTAGAGAGTCAGGGGGGGGCGGCTACACCTTC. It encodes CSARESGGGGYTF.

The gene calls are TRBV3-1 and TRBJ1-4; possibly TRBD1 for D (6 bases). The germline V and J ends were trimmed by 1 base and 4 bases, with 10 bases remaining between them. Germline V lookup: CDR1 LGHDT, CDR2 YNNKEL (reference sequence). The CDR3 extends over 15 amino acids. This chain's CDR3 is CASSQGIQGNEKLFF. The CDR3 DNA follows: TGTGCCAGCAGCCAAGGCATACAGGGTAATGAAAAACTGTTTTTT.

This clonotype was seen a few times. The CDR3 DNA is TGTGCCAGCAGCCCAACAGCCGGGACAGGGAAAGATACGCAGTATTTT. This codes for CASSPTAGTGKDTQYF. The V call is TRBV7-2, the J call TRBJ2-3; 9 bases align to TRBD1. The V segment lost 5 bases and the J segment 5 bases; nucleotides outside the gene matches: 11. This CDR3 spans 16 amino acids. Germline values: CDR1 SGHTA, CDR2 FQGNSA.

This clonotype has only a few counts. This sequence joins TRBV6-2 or TRBV6-3 and TRBJ2-1; TRBD2 aligns across 7 bases. The CDR3 is 16 residues long. The junction had 13 bases not matched to a gene; V was cut back by 7 bases and J by 4 bases. Germline CDR1 reads MNHEY; CDR2 reads SVGEGT. CDR3 residues: CASKNGGREWYNEQFF. Written as DNA, the CDR3 is TGTGCCAGCAAAAACGGTGGGCGGGAGTGGTACAATGAGCAGTTCTTC.

The table lists this clonotype with many counts. The chain carries TRBV12-3 or TRBV12-4 and TRBJ1-6; 9 bases map to TRBD1. CDR3 size: 14 residues. V was pared by 6 bases and J by 10 bases, with 7 bases of the junction left unmatched. CDR3 sequence (DNA): TGTGCCAGCAGCTTCGGACAGGGGCGGTCACCCCTCCACTTT. It translates to CASSFGQGRSPLHF.

In its sample, this clonotype is medium-sized. V is TRBV6-2 or TRBV6-3 and J is TRBJ2-2; D is possibly TRBD1 (6 bases). V shed 5 bases and J shed 1 base, with 14 bases lying between them. Looked up from germline, CDR1 is MNHEY and CDR2 is SVGEGT. The CDR3 totals 16 residues. The CDR3 sequence: CASSPIGQKNTGELFF. CDR3 in DNA: TGTGCCAGCAGTCCAATAGGACAGAAGAACACCGGGGAGCTGTTTTTT.

Points on this clonotype: This may arise from a read error, as a much more abundant clone is one base away. This chain links TRBV24-1 with TRBJ2-4; TRBD2 might be the D (5 bases). The CDR3 has 16 amino acids. CDR1 is KGHDR, CDR2 SFDVKD, per germline. The CDR3 loop is CATSDFERDGKIIQYF. The CDR3 DNA is TGTGCCACCAGTGATTTTGAGAGGGATGGCAAAATCATTCAGTACTTC.

V and J are TRBV7-2 and TRBJ2-3; 8 bases fit TRBD2. V was clipped by 3 bases and J by 4 bases; unmatched bases: 12. The germline V gene has CDR1 SGHTA and CDR2 FQGNSA. The CDR3 runs to 17 residues. The CDR3 DNA reads TGTGCCAGCAGCTTCAGCGGGAGTCCCAAGTGGGCAGATACGCAGTATTTT. This translates into CASSFSGSPKWADTQYF.

This clonotype was seen ten or more times. V is TRBV5-5 and J is TRBJ1-2; no clear D. The CDR3 spans 16 residues. Trimming left V 0 bases short and J 4 bases short, with 16 bases between. Germline V CDR1 and CDR2: SGHKS, YYEKEE (reference sequence). In DNA, the CDR3 is TGTGCCAGCAGCTTGGCTCCCGGGGTTTCGAGCTATGGCTACACCTTC. Translating gives CASSLAPGVSSYGYTF.

This clonotype was seen more than once but under ten times. The rearrangement uses TRBV10-3 and TRBJ2-7; 9 nucleotides agree with TRBD1. Trimming cost V 2 bases and J 3 bases; bases outside gene matches: 2. The CDR3 length is 14 residues. CDR1 and CDR2 from the germline V gene are ENHRY and SYGVKD. CDR3 coding DNA: TGTGCCATCAGTGAGAAGGGACAGGGCTACGAGCAGTACTTC. Its translation: CAISEKGQGYEQYF.

This clonotype came up many times. The chain carries TRBV19 and TRBJ1-1; 7 bases align to TRBD1. The germline gives CDR1 LNHDA, CDR2 SQIVND (reference sequence). This CDR3 contains 13 residues. The junction had 6 bases not matched to a gene; V was cut back by 6 bases and J by 5 bases. The CDR3 loop reads CASRTGPGTEAFF. CDR3 bases: TGTGCCAGTAGGACAGGGCCAGGGACTGAAGCTTTCTTT. The variable domain in full, with the rest retrieved from reference TRBV19 and TRBJ1-1, is DGGITQSPKYLFRKEGQNVTLSCEQNLNHDAMYWYRQDPGQGLRLIYYSQIVNDFQKGDIAEGYSVSREKKESFPLTVTSAQKNPTAFYLCASRTGPGTEAFFGQGTRLTVV.

There are a few counts of this clonotype. A read error may account for a junction end that differs from germline. The chain links TRBV7-7 to TRBJ1-5; 8 bases align to TRBD1. Germline loops: CDR1 SSHAT, CDR2 FNYEAQ (reference sequence). This CDR3 is built from 19 residues. Here the CDR3 DNA reads TGTGCTAGCAGCCGACTGGACAGGGAAGGTTGGTGGAGCAATCAGCCCCAGCATTTT. Encoded protein: CASSRLDREGWWSNQPQHF.

The CDR3 spells CASSFGSGGGRYEQYF. The CDR3 nucleotides read TGTGCCAGCAGCTTCGGTAGCGGAGGAGGGCGCTACGAGCAGTACTTC. The chain employs TRBV7-6 and TRBJ2-7; weak D call: TRBD2 (6 bases). CDR1 and CDR2 from the germline V gene are SGHVS and FNYEAQ. The ends were cut back, 3 bases at V and 3 bases at J, with 18 bases in the middle. The CDR3 is 16 amino acids.

The chain couples TRBV19 to TRBJ1-1; D possibly corresponds to TRBD1 (5 bases). V dropped 10 bases and J dropped 4 bases, with 19 bases sitting between them. From germline, CDR1 is LNHDA and CDR2 SQIVND (reference sequence). The length of the CDR3 is 14 residues. Here the CDR3 DNA reads TGTGCCACACATCGCGGCGCCGGGGGCACTGAAGCTTTCTTT. It is translated as CATHRGAGGTEAFF.

On this clonotype: This CDR3 fails to terminate in the conserved phenylalanine or tryptophan, so it likely reflects a read error. V is TRBV20-1 and J is TRBJ2-3; D remains ambiguous. With 6 bases removed from V and 5 bases from J, the gap between germline ends came to 9 bases. Germline V lookup: CDR1 DFQATT, CDR2 SNEGSKA (reference sequence). The CDR3 length is 11 residues. In DNA, the CDR3 is TGCAGTGCCACAACTCGAGATACGCAGTATATT. Amino acids: CSATTRDTQYI.

In this sample, this clonotype turned up a few times. This sequence joins TRBV29-1 and TRBJ2-7; tentatively, D is TRBD2 (5 bases). CDR3 length: 16 amino acids. CDR1 is SQVTM, CDR2 ANQGSEA, per germline. V was clipped by 0 bases and J by 0 bases, with 15 bases between them. CDR3 protein: CSVEDRRKGNSYEQYF. The CDR3 DNA sequence: TGCAGCGTTGAAGATCGGAGGAAGGGTAACTCCTACGAGCAGTACTTC.

This clonotype showed up just a few times. Its ends do not fully match the called genes, so a read error is possible. The gene calls are TRBV20-1 and TRBJ1-1, with 7 bases lining up with TRBD1. Germline V lookup: CDR1 DFQATT, CDR2 SNEGSKA (reference sequence). CDR3 length equals 13 residues. CDR3 in amino acids: CSAREGGRTEAFF. The CDR3 bases are TGCAGTGCGAGAGAAGGGGGCAGGACTGAAGCTTTCTTT.

The chain is built from TRBV20-1 and TRBJ2-5, with 11 bases matching TRBD2. Trimming cost V 0 bases and J 1 base; bases outside gene matches: 4. Germline lookup yields CDR1 DFQATT and CDR2 SNEGSKA (reference sequence). This CDR3 has 16 amino acids. The CDR3 here is CSARDIAGGIQETQYF. In nucleotides, the CDR3 is TGCAGTGCTAGAGATATAGCGGGGGGGATCCAAGAGACCCAGTACTTC.

V usage is TRBV4-2 and J usage is TRBJ2-1, with 7 bases identical to TRBD1. This CDR3 has 14 amino acids. The trim removed 2 bases at V and 6 bases at J, leaving 4 bases unmatched. From germline, CDR1 is LGHNA and CDR2 YNFKEQ. As DNA, the CDR3 is TGTGCCAGCAGCCAAAGGGGGCCCCCCAATGAGCAGTTCTTC. Encoded protein: CASSQRGPPNEQFF.

With regard to this clonotype: One junction end does not reproduce the germline sequence, and a read error may be involved. The J gene is TRBJ2-1, the V gene TRBV15, with 9 bases identical to TRBD2. Germline V lookup: CDR1 LNHNV, CDR2 YYDKDF (reference sequence). The CDR3 runs 17 residues. The CDR3 coding sequence is TGTGCCACCAGTCAGACTAGCGGAGGTGGGGGGTACAATGAGCAGTGCTTC. This sequence encodes CATSQTSGGGGYNEQCF.

This chain uses TRBV3-1 with TRBJ2-1; 12 nucleotides agree with TRBD2. The CDR3 spans 17 residues. V lost 0 bases, J lost 6 bases, and 6 bases stayed unmatched. Germline lookup yields CDR1 LGHDT and CDR2 YNNKEL (reference sequence). The CDR3 bases are TGTGCCAGCAGCCAAGAAGAGCTAGCGGGAGGGATCAATGAGCAGTTCTTC. Translation: CASSQEELAGGINEQFF.